The entry that follows covers one T cell receptor beta chain sequence. These data are taken from a study of OX40 agonist ivuxolimab in advanced cancers. Background on the study: People who had prior anti-PD-1, anti-PD-L1 or anti-CTLA-4 therapy could take part, and roughly 40% had some.

This CDR3 comprises 12 residues. CDR1 is MDHEN and CDR2 is SYDVKM in the germline V gene. Trimming took 8 bases from V and 6 from J; bases not matched to a gene: 3. The protocol was immunoSEQ multiplex PCR, while the TCRdb copy is restricted to in-frame clones and leaves out a portion. Here the sample spans tens of thousands of clones, roughly 80% being singletons. This chain uses TRBV28 with TRBJ2-1; the match to TRBD1 covers 8 bases. This specimen was CD4+ or CD8+ T cells sorted from blood, taken in a trial of the OX40 agonist ivuxolimab. The receptor comes from an adult with an advanced solid tumor such as melanoma, head and neck, liver or kidney cancer. The CDR3 sequence: CASSDRVNEQFF. The CDR3 DNA reads TGTGCCAGCTCGGACAGGGTCAATGAGCAGTTCTTC.